This TCR beta chain was recovered during a study of blood T cell repertoires in COVID-19. Study-wide background: Samples came from the United States, Italy and Spain, spanning acute and convalescent COVID-19. In each case, the material was cDNA or gDNA derived from T cells, B-cell-depleted T cells, or PBMCs.

This clone was recorded once. This CDR3 is built from 12 residues. The V gene's germline CDR1 is MNHEY and CDR2 SVGAGI. V was cut by 8 bases and J by 7 bases, with 14 bases left in between. Authors' data handling: Amplification with reference gene primers provided the estimates of nucleated cell counts. The method was immunoSEQ multiplex PCR; TCRdb's version includes in-frame clones alone and lacks a portion of them. V and J calls and clone size are as listed in that table; D and trimming were resolved from the DNA. Of tens of thousands of clones detected, 84% appear once; the ten largest clones hold roughly 10%.

The sample taken for sequencing was peripheral blood. This chain links TRBV6-5 with TRBJ1-1, with a possible D match to TRBD1 (6 bases). The sequence was collected from a human donor in a cohort sampled during active COVID-19. The CDR3 reads CASVKQGYEAFF. The DNA of the CDR3 is TGTGCCAGCGTTAAACAGGGCTATGAAGCTTTCTTT.